This is a list of T cell receptor beta chains from one sample in a study of blood T cell repertoires in COVID-19. Sequencing used immunoSEQ multiplex PCR; TCRdb keeps in-frame clones, though not all of them. The sample records over 250,000 clones, 88% being singletons. The material sequenced was PBMCs or T cells enriched from blood (not recorded which). The receptors shown here come from a woman between 45 and 65 years old who had recovered from COVID-19. The CDR3 runs from the conserved cysteine through the conserved F or W. A D gene is named only where the DNA matches it firmly. The size field is filled for only some rows; it gives once, few, many or a size class.

clone size: .; D gene: .; J gene: TRBJ1-6; V gene: TRBV7-2; CDR3 protein: CASSLVSGDDSPLHF; CDR3 DNA: TGTGCCAGCAGCTTAGTGTCAGGGGATGATTCACCCCTCCACTTT
clone size: .; D gene: .; J gene: TRBJ2-7; V gene: TRBV28; CDR3 protein: CASSLKGYYEQYF; CDR3 DNA: TGTGCCAGCAGTTTGAAGGGGTACTACGAGCAGTACTTC
clone size: .; D gene: TRBD2; J gene: TRBJ2-1; V gene: TRBV28; CDR3 protein: CASSPQRGRAKFTYNEQFF; CDR3 DNA: TGTGCCAGCAGTCCTCAACGGGGGAGGGCGAAGTTTACGTACAATGAGCAGTTCTTC
clone size: .; D gene: TRBD2; J gene: TRBJ2-1; V gene: TRBV18; CDR3 protein: CASSPPGAGANEQFF; CDR3 DNA: TGTGCCAGCTCACCACCTGGGGCGGGAGCCAATGAGCAGTTCTTC
clone size: .; D gene: TRBD2; J gene: TRBJ2-5; V gene: TRBV7-2; CDR3 protein: CASSLVGRGRGETQYF; CDR3 DNA: TGTGCCAGCAGCTTAGTCGGTCGCGGGAGGGGAGAGACCCAGTACTTC
clone size: .; D gene: .; J gene: TRBJ2-7; V gene: TRBV4-3; CDR3 protein: CASSQFYSSAVPYEQYF; CDR3 DNA: TGCGCCAGCAGCCAATTTTACTCTAGCGCTGTGCCCTACGAGCAGTACTTC
clone size: .; D gene: TRBD1; J gene: TRBJ1-2; V gene: TRBV19; CDR3 protein: CASIRDKDRGAGGYTF; CDR3 DNA: TGTGCCAGTATCCGAGATAAGGACAGGGGCGCGGGTGGCTACACCTTC
clone size: .; D gene: TRBD1; J gene: TRBJ1-6; V gene: TRBV4-3; CDR3 protein: CASGQTGLYSPLHF; CDR3 DNA: TGCGCCAGCGGACAGACAGGGCTATATTCACCCCTCCACTTT
clone size: .; D gene: .; J gene: TRBJ2-7; V gene: TRBV19; CDR3 protein: CASSRGRTYEQYF; CDR3 DNA: TGTGCCAGTAGTAGGGGCAGAACCTACGAGCAGTACTTC
clone size: .; D gene: .; J gene: TRBJ1-1; V gene: TRBV6-5; CDR3 protein: CASSGRGTRTEAFF; CDR3 DNA: TGTGCCAGCAGCGGACGCGGGACGAGGACTGAAGCTTTCTTT
clone size: .; D gene: TRBD1; J gene: TRBJ1-4; V gene: TRBV9; CDR3 protein: CASSPGQGRGELFF; CDR3 DNA: TGTGCCAGCAGCCCAGGACAGGGGCGGGGGGAACTGTTTTTT
clone size: .; D gene: TRBD2; J gene: TRBJ2-1; V gene: TRBV6-2/TRBV6-3; CDR3 protein: CASSYGLAGSENEQFF; CDR3 DNA: TGTGCCAGCAGTTATGGGCTAGCGGGAAGTGAGAATGAGCAGTTCTTC
clone size: .; D gene: TRBD2; J gene: TRBJ2-7; V gene: TRBV19; CDR3 protein: CASSSKTSGTTYEQYF; CDR3 DNA: TGTGCCAGTAGTTCCAAGACTAGCGGGACTACCTACGAGCAGTACTTC
clone size: .; D gene: .; J gene: TRBJ1-3; V gene: TRBV30; CDR3 protein: CAWEEYGFSGNTIYF; CDR3 DNA: TGTGCCTGGGAAGAATATGGCTTCTCTGGAAACACCATATATTTT
clone size: .; D gene: .; J gene: TRBJ1-4; V gene: TRBV5-5; CDR3 protein: CASSHGGAANEKLFF; CDR3 DNA: TGTGCCAGCAGCCACGGAGGCGCGGCTAATGAAAAACTGTTTTTT
clone size: .; D gene: TRBD1; J gene: TRBJ2-7; V gene: TRBV5-1; CDR3 protein: CASSYRTGGTEQYF; CDR3 DNA: TGCGCCAGCAGCTACCGGACAGGGGGAACCGAGCAGTACTTC
clone size: .; D gene: .; J gene: TRBJ1-5; V gene: TRBV18; CDR3 protein: CASSEQGHSNQPQHF; CDR3 DNA: TGTGCCAGCTCAGAACAGGGACATAGCAATCAGCCCCAGCATTTT
clone size: .; D gene: .; J gene: TRBJ1-4; V gene: TRBV7-9; CDR3 protein: CASSLGLLGREKLFF; CDR3 DNA: TGTGCCAGCAGCTTGGGACTCCTCGGCCGGGAAAAACTGTTTTTT
clone size: .; D gene: .; J gene: TRBJ1-5; V gene: TRBV19; CDR3 protein: CASSMRRRNQPQHF; CDR3 DNA: TGTGCCAGTAGTATGAGGAGGAGAAATCAGCCCCAGCATTTT
clone size: .; D gene: .; J gene: TRBJ2-2; V gene: TRBV7-3; CDR3 protein: CASSLGGVNTGELFF; CDR3 DNA: TGTGCCAGCAGCTTGGGCGGGGTGAACACCGGGGAGCTGTTTTTT
clone size: once; D gene: .; J gene: TRBJ2-3; V gene: TRBV19; CDR3 protein: CASREVRADTQYF; CDR3 DNA: TGTGCCAGTAGGGAGGTTCGGGCAGATACGCAGTATTTT
clone size: .; D gene: TRBD1; J gene: TRBJ2-7; V gene: TRBV24-1; CDR3 protein: CATSEPDRGSSYEQYF; CDR3 DNA: TGTGCCACCAGTGAGCCCGACAGGGGGAGCTCCTACGAGCAGTACTTC
clone size: once; D gene: .; J gene: TRBJ1-2; V gene: TRBV4-3; CDR3 protein: CASSQHPRGDGGYTF; CDR3 DNA: TGCGCCAGCAGCCAACACCCCAGGGGCGATGGGGGCTACACCTTC
clone size: .; D gene: TRBD1; J gene: TRBJ2-2; V gene: TRBV5-4; CDR3 protein: CASSTAGQGAYTGELFF; CDR3 DNA: TGTGCCAGCAGCACTGCGGGACAGGGGGCGTACACCGGGGAGCTGTTTTTT
clone size: .; D gene: .; J gene: TRBJ2-3; V gene: TRBV5-4; CDR3 protein: CASSQRKDTDTQYF; CDR3 DNA: TGTGCCAGCAGCCAGCGTAAGGACACAGATACGCAGTATTTT
clone size: .; D gene: .; J gene: TRBJ1-1; V gene: TRBV5-5; CDR3 protein: CASSLPGENTEAFF; CDR3 DNA: TGTGCCAGCAGCTTGCCAGGGGAAAACACTGAAGCTTTCTTT
clone size: .; D gene: .; J gene: TRBJ2-1; V gene: TRBV6-5; CDR3 protein: CASSYELADNEQFF; CDR3 DNA: TGTGCCAGCAGTTACGAGTTGGCGGACAATGAGCAGTTCTTC
clone size: .; D gene: TRBD1; J gene: TRBJ1-2; V gene: TRBV5-1; CDR3 protein: CASSFIPGQNYGYTF; CDR3 DNA: TGCGCCAGCAGCTTTATACCGGGACAGAACTATGGCTACACCTTC
clone size: .; D gene: TRBD1; J gene: TRBJ2-2; V gene: TRBV5-1; CDR3 protein: CASRGTANTGELFF; CDR3 DNA: TGCGCCAGCAGGGGGACAGCGAACACCGGGGAGCTGTTTTTT
clone size: .; D gene: .; J gene: TRBJ2-3; V gene: TRBV5-4; CDR3 protein: CASSLDRFSTDTQYF; CDR3 DNA: TGTGCCAGCAGCCTTGACAGGTTCAGCACAGATACGCAGTATTTT
clone size: few; D gene: .; J gene: TRBJ2-4; V gene: TRBV7-9; CDR3 protein: CASSLAAPAKNIQYF; CDR3 DNA: TGTGCCAGCAGCTTAGCGGCTCCAGCCAAAAACATTCAGTACTTC